These 8 T cell receptor beta chains originate from one sample sequenced in a study of CD8 T cells in ankylosing spondylitis (dated by TCRdb to about 2017). The library was generated by 5' RACE. Sequencer: Illumina HiSeq 2500. The public reads were quality trimmed at Q25 with fastp and then assembled into clones with MiXCR by TCRdb, keeping productive beta chains. Each entry is one CDR3 protein sequence, shown with its most common DNA and genes. The sample includes hundreds of thousands of distinct CDR3 sequences, with about a quarter observed a single time. The ten largest clones take up roughly 6.7% of the sample. The sample comprised blood, either unsorted or a sorted T cell fraction (not recorded which). Receptors were obtained from a male donor with ankylosing spondylitis or in good health (not recorded which).

The rearrangement uses TRBV29-1 and TRBJ1-1, with D hard to call. This CDR3 is 13 amino acids long. The germline gives CDR1 SQVTM, CDR2 ANQGSEA. The V gene lost 7 bases and the J gene lost 6 bases, with 18 bases spanning the gap. The CDR3 region has the DNA TGCAGCGGTGCCGTGGTGAGTGGGGCTGAAGCTTTCTTT. It encodes CSGAVVSGAEAFF.

This clonotype was observed at least ten times. The chain employs TRBV5-1 and TRBJ2-3; 9 nucleotides agree with TRBD1. V shed 0 bases and J 4 bases; nucleotides not matched to a gene: 0. CDR1 and CDR2 (germline): SGHRS, YFSETQ. The CDR3 extends over 14 amino acids. This chain's CDR3 is CASSLGQGADTQYF. Here the CDR3 DNA reads TGCGCCAGCAGCTTGGGACAGGGGGCAGATACGCAGTATTTT.

This clonotype was found many times. This sequence joins TRBV28 and TRBJ2-7; D remains unclear. The germline gives CDR1 MDHEN, CDR2 SYDVKM. Deletions cut 4 bases from V and 2 bases from J, with 12 bases between. This CDR3 contains 14 residues. CDR3 region: CASSSLVSTYEQYF. DNA for the CDR3: TGTGCCAGCAGTTCGTTGGTCAGCACCTACGAGCAGTACTTC.

The V call is TRBV11-2, the J call TRBJ2-5; weak D call: TRBD1 (5 bases). V lost 5 bases to trimming and J lost 1 base, with 17 bases between them. The CDR3 runs 16 residues. Germline values: CDR1 SGHAT, CDR2 FQNNGV. CDR3 in DNA: TGTGCCAGCAGCGTAAGGGGTGGGCGGACCCAAGAGACCCAGTACTTC. As protein: CASSVRGGRTQETQYF. The full variable domain, rest sourced from reference TRBV11-2 and TRBJ2-5, is EAGVAQSPRYKIIEKRQSVAFWCNPISGHATLYWYQQILGQGPKLLIQFQNNGVVDDSQLPKDRFSAERLKGVDSTLKIQPAKLEDSAVYLCASSVRGGRTQETQYFGPGTRLLVL.

The V gene is TRBV4-1, the J gene TRBJ2-5, with 8 nucleotides matching TRBD2. Germline assignment: CDR1 MGHRA and CDR2 YSYEKL. This CDR3 spans 16 amino acids. The V gene end was trimmed by 1 base and the J gene end by 5 bases; junction bases not matched to a gene: 9. CDR3 sequence: CASSQAGGRGAETQYF. In DNA, the CDR3 is TGCGCCAGCAGCCAAGCGGGGGGGCGGGGCGCGGAGACCCAGTACTTC.

This clonotype was counted many times. V usage is TRBV9 and J usage is TRBJ2-1; D may correspond to TRBD1 or TRBD2 (5 bases each). The CDR3 is 14 amino acids. V was pared by 3 bases and J by 15 bases, with 22 bases between. The germline CDR1 and CDR2 sequences are SGDLS and YYNGEE. CDR3 DNA: TGTGCCAGCAGCGCCTGGACATCGGTCGGGATGCCGTTCTTC. Protein sequence: CASSAWTSVGMPFF.

This clonotype appeared many times. The chain links TRBV29-1 to TRBJ2-3, with 8 bases identical to TRBD2. The CDR3 covers 14 residues. The germline CDR1 and CDR2 sequences are SQVTM and ANQGSEA. The J segment lost 3 bases and the V segment lost 3 bases, leaving 5 bases of the junction unmatched. CDR3 in DNA: TGCAGCGTTGACAAGCGGGAGAGTACAGATACGCAGTATTTT. Protein sequence: CSVDKRESTDTQYF.

This clonotype was recorded many times. The chain is built from TRBV29-1 and TRBJ1-1; no clear D. Trimming pared 1 base from V and 1 base from J, leaving 7 bases between. The CDR3 is 13 amino acids. Germline lookup yields CDR1 SQVTM and CDR2 ANQGSEA. CDR3 amino acids: CSVEVWQNTEAFF. The CDR3 DNA reads TGCAGCGTTGAAGTCTGGCAGAACACTGAAGCTTTCTTT.